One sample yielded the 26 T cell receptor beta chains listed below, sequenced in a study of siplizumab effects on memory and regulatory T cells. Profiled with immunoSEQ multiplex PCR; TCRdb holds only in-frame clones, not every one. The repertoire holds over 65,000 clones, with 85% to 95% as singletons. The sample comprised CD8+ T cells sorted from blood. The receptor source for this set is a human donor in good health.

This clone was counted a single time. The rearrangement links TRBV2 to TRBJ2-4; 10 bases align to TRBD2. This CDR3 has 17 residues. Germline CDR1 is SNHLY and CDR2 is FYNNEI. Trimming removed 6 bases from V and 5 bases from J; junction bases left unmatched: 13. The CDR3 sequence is CASSRSGGAVPQNIQYF. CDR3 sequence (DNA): TGTGCCAGCAGCCGCAGCGGGGGGGCAGTTCCCCAAAACATTCAGTACTTC.

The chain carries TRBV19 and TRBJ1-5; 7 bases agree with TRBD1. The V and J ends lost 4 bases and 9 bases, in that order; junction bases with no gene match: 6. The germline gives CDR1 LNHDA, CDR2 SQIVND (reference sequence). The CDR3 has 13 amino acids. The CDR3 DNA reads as TGTGCCAGTAGTACACAGGGGAAGGGGCCCCAGCATTTT. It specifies CASSTQGKGPQHF. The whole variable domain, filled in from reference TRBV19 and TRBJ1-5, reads DGGITQSPKYLFRKEGQNVTLSCEQNLNHDAMYWYRQDPGQGLRLIYYSQIVNDFQKGDIAEGYSVSREKKESFPLTVTSAQKNPTAFYLCASSTQGKGPQHFGDGTRLSIL.

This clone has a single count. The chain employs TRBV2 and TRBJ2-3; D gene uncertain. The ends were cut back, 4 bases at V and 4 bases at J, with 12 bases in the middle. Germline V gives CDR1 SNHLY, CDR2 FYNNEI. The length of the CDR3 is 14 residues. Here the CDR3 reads CASSVYFWADTQYF. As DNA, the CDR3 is TGTGCCAGCAGTGTCTATTTTTGGGCAGATACGCAGTATTTT.

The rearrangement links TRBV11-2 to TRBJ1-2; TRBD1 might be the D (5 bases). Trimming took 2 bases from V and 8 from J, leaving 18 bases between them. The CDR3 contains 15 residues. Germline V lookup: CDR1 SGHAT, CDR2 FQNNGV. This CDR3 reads CASSLLTRGAEGYTF. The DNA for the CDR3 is TGTGCCAGCAGCTTATTAACGAGGGGCGCAGAAGGCTACACCTTC.

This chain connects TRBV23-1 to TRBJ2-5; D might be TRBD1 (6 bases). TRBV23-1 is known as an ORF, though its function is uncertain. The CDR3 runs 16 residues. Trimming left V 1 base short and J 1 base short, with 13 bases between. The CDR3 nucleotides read TGCGCCAGCAGTCAATGTAAGGACAGCTGCCAAGAGACCCAGTACTTC. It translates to CASSQCKDSCQETQYF.

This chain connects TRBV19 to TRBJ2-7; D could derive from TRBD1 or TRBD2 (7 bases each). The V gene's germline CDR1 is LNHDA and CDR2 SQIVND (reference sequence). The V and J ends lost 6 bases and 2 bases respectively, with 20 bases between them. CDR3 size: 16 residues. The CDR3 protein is CASSLQGGITPYEQYF. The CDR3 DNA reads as TGTGCCAGTAGCCTCCAGGGGGGGATAACGCCCTACGAGCAGTACTTC.

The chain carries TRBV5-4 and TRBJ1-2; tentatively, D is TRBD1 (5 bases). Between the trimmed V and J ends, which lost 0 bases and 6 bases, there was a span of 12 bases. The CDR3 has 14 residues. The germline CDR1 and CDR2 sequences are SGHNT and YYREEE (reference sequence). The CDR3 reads CASSLAAGLDGYTF. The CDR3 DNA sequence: TGTGCCAGCAGCTTGGCGGCAGGGTTGGATGGCTACACCTTC.

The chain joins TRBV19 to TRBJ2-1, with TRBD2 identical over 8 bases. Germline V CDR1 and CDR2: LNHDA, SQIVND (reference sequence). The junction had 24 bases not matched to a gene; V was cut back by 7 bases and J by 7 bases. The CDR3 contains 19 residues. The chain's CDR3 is CASTTRPPPRGGQGNEQFF. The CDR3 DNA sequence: TGTGCCAGTACCACCCGACCCCCTCCTCGGGGGGGCCAAGGGAATGAGCAGTTCTTC.

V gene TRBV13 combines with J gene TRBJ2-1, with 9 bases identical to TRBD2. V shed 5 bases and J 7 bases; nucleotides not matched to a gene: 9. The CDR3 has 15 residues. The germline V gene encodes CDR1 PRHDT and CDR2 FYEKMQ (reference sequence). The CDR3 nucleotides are TGTGCCAGCAGCGGTGAGCGGGGGGCCCATAATGAGCAGTTCTTC. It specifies CASSGERGAHNEQFF.

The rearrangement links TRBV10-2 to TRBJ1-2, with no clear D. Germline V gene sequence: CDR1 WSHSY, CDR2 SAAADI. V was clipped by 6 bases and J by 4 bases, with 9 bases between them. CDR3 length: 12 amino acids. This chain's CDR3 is CASRDQSYGYTF. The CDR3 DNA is TGCGCCAGCAGAGACCAATCCTATGGCTACACCTTC.

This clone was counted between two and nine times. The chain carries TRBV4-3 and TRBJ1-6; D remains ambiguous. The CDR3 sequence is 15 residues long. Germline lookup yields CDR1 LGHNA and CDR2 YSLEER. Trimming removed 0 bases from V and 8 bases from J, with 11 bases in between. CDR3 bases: TGCGCCAGCAGCCAAGATGTAGGATACGATTCACCCCTCCACTTT. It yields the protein CASSQDVGYDSPLHF.

In DNA form, the CDR3 reads TGTGCCAGCAGCGTAGCGGCTAGGGATACGCAGTATTTT. Its protein is CASSVAARDTQYF. V gene TRBV9 combines with J gene TRBJ2-3; D unclear. Trimming shortened V by 0 bases and J by 6 bases, and 8 bases separated the two germline ends. This CDR3 is built from 13 residues. Germline CDR1 and CDR2: SGDLS and YYNGEE.

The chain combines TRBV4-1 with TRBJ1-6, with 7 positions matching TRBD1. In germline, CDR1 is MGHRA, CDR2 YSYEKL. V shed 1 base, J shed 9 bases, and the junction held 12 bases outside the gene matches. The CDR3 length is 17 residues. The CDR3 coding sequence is TGCGCCAGCAGCCAAGCCGCAGTACAGGGGACTGGTTCACCCCTCCACTTT. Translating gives CASSQAAVQGTGSPLHF.

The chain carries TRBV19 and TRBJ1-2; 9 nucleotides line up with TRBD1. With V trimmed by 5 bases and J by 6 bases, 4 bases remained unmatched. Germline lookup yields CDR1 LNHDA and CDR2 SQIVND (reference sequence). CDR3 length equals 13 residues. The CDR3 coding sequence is TGTGCCAGTAGTCCACGGACAGGGGATGGCTACACCTTC. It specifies CASSPRTGDGYTF.

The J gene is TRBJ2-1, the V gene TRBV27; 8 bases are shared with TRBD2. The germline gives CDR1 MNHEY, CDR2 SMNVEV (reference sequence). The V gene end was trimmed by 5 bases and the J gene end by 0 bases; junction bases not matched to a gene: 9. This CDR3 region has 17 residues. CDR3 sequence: CASSRDPLADSYNEQFF. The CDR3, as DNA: TGTGCCAGCAGTCGAGACCCACTAGCGGACTCCTACAATGAGCAGTTCTTC.

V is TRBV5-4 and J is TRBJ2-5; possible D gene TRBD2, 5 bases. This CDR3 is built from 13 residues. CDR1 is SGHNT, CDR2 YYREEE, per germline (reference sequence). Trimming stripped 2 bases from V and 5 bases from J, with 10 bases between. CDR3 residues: CASSLEGSETQYF. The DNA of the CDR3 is TGTGCCAGCAGCTTAGAGGGTTCGGAGACCCAGTACTTC. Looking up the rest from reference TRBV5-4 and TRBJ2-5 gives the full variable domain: ETGVTQSPTHLIKTRGQQVTLRCSSQSGHNTVSWYQQALGQGPQFIFQYYREEENGRGNFPPRFSGLQFPNYSSELNVNALELDDSALYLCASSLEGSETQYFGPGTRLLVL.

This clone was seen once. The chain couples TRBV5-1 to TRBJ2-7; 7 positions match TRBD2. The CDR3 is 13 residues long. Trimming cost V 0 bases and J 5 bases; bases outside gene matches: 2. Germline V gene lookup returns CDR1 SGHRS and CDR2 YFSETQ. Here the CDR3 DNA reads TGCGCCAGCAGCTTGGGCGGGGGTAACGAGCAGTACTTC. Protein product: CASSLGGGNEQYF.

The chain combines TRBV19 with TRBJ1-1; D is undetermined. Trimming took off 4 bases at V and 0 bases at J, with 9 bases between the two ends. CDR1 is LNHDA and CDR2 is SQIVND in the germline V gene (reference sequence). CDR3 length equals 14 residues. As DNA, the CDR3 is TGTGCCAGTAGTAGCCGGGATTTGAACACTGAAGCTTTCTTT. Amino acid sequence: CASSSRDLNTEAFF.

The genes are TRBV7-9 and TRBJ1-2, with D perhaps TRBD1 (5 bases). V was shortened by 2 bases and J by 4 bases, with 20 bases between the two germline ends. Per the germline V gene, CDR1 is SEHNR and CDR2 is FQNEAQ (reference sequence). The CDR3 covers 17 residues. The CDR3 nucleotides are TGTGCCAGCAGCTTATCGCAGGGTACCCAACCCTTCTATGGCTACACCTTC. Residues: CASSLSQGTQPFYGYTF. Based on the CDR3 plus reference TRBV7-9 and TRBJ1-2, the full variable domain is DTGVSQNPRHKITKRGQNVTFRCDPISEHNRLYWYRQTLGQGPEFLTYFQNEAQLEKSRLLSDRFSAERPKGSFSTLEIQRTEQGDSAMYLCASSLSQGTQPFYGYTFGSGTRLTVV.

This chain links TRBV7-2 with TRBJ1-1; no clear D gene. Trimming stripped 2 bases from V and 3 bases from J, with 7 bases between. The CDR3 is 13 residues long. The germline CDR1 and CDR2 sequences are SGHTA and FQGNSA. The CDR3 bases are TGTGCCAGCAGCTTAATGGGTTACACTGAAGCTTTCTTT. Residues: CASSLMGYTEAFF.

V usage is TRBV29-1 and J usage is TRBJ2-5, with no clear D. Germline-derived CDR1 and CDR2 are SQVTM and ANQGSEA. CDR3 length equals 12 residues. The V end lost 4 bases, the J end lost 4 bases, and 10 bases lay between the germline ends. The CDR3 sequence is CSVVDFLETQYF. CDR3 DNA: TGCAGCGTTGTAGACTTTCTAGAGACCCAGTACTTC. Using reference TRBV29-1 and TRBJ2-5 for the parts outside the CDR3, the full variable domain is SAVISQKPSRDICQRGTSLTIQCQVDSQVTMMFWYRQQPGQSLTLIATANQGSEATYESGFVIDKFPISRPNLTFSTLTVSNMSPEDSSIYLCSVVDFLETQYFGPGTRLLVL.

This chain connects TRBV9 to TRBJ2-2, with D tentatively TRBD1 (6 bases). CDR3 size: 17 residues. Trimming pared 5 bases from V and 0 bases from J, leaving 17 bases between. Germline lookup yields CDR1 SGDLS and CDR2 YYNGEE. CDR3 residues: CASRVHLRGANTGELFF. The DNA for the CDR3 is TGTGCCAGCAGAGTCCACCTCAGGGGAGCGAACACCGGGGAGCTGTTTTTT.

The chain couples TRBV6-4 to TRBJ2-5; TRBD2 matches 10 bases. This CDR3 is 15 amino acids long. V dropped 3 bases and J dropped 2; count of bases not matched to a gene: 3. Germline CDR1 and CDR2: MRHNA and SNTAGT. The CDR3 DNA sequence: TGTGCCAGCAGTGAATCTAGCGGGGGACAAGAGACCCAGTACTTC. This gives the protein CASSESSGGQETQYF.

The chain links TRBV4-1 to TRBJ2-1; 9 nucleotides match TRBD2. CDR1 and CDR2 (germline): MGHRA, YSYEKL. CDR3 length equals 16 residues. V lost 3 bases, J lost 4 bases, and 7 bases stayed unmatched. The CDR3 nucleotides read TGCGCCAGCAGCCACAAGACTAGCGGCAATTACAATGAGCAGTTCTTC. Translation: CASSHKTSGNYNEQFF.

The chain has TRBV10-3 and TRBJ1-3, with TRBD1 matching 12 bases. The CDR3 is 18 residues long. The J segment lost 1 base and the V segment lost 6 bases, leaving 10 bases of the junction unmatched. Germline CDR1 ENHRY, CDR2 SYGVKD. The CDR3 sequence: CAIRQEGTGGASGNTIYF. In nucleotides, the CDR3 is TGTGCCATCAGACAAGAGGGGACAGGGGGCGCGTCTGGAAACACCATATATTTT.

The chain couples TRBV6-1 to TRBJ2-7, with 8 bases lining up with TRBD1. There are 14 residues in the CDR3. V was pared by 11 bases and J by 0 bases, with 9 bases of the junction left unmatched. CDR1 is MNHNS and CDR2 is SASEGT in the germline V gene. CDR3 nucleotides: TGTGCCGGTGGATTTGGACAGGGCTCCTACGAGCAGTACTTC. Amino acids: CAGGFGQGSYEQYF.